The 27 T cell receptor beta chains below were found in one sample sequenced in a study of regulatory T cells in long-lasting Graves disease. Arm-PCR of CDR3 regions and iRepertoire HTBI primers were the basis on which TCR beta libraries were built. TCRdb re-called the multiplex PCR reads through MiXCR, storing one row per CDR3 protein. Of 350,000 to 550,000 distinct CDR3 sequences listed, under 15% are singletons. Time point noted: newly diagnosed GD, antithyroid drugs for less than 3 months. Construction of the TCR library relied on RNA isolated from PBMCs. These same records also appear under a second study, on T cells in Graves' hyperthyroidism and ophthalmopathy.

The source was peripheral blood mononuclear cells (PBMCs), collected at new diagnosis, from a patient treated with antithyroid drugs. The receptor source for this set is a woman aged 25-40 years with Graves disease.

In its sample, this clonotype was seen many times. The rearrangement uses TRBV2 and TRBJ2-3; TRBD2 matches at 7 bases. With V trimmed by 7 bases and J by 3 bases, 7 bases remained unmatched. The CDR3 runs 14 residues. Per the germline V gene, CDR1 is SNHLY and CDR2 is FYNNEI. CDR3 residues: CASISPGGTDTQYF. The CDR3 bases are TGTGCCAGCATCTCCCCGGGAGGTACAGATACGCAGTATTTT.

This clonotype was counted ten times or more. The J gene is TRBJ2-6, the V gene TRBV2, with D perhaps matching TRBD1 (5 bases). V was cut by 6 bases and J by 0 bases, with 9 bases left in between. Germline-derived CDR1 and CDR2 are SNHLY and FYNNEI. This CDR3 is built from 15 residues. The CDR3 protein is CASRNTGSGANVLTF. The CDR3 nucleotides read TGTGCCAGCAGGAACACAGGCTCTGGGGCCAACGTCCTGACTTTC.

In its sample, this clonotype was seen many times. The rearrangement joins TRBV28 to TRBJ1-5, with D possibly matching TRBD1 (5 bases). The CDR3 length is 14 residues. V lost 8 bases and J lost 0, with 11 bases in between. Germline CDR1 is MDHEN and CDR2 is SYDVKM. CDR3: CASGTVDSNQPQHF. CDR3 DNA sequence: TGTGCCAGCGGGACGGTAGATAGCAATCAGCCCCAGCATTTT.

The genes are TRBV20-1 and TRBJ1-5; unclear D gene. Trimming removed 3 bases at V and 0 bases at J, with 6 bases between. The CDR3 has 13 residues. Germline V gives CDR1 DFQATT, CDR2 SNEGSKA (reference sequence). The CDR3 coding sequence is TGCAGTGCTAGGGGTAATAGCAATCAGCCCCAGCATTTT. It yields the protein CSARGNSNQPQHF.

The chain combines TRBV6-5 with TRBJ1-1; a weak D match, TRBD1 (5 bases). There are 15 residues in the CDR3. Germline V gene sequence: CDR1 MNHEY, CDR2 SVGAGI. The germline V and J ends were trimmed by 2 bases and 1 base, with 11 bases remaining between them. In nucleotides, the CDR3 is TGTGCCAGCAGTTACCCGGGACCGTGGAACACTGAAGCTTTCTTT. Translating gives CASSYPGPWNTEAFF.

This clonotype was observed at least ten times. The rearrangement joins TRBV20-1 to TRBJ2-5; D unclear. This CDR3 has 15 amino acids. Germline values: CDR1 DFQATT, CDR2 SNEGSKA (reference sequence). V was clipped by 3 bases and J by 5 bases, with 19 bases between them. The CDR3 here is CSASAHGSPKETQYF. The CDR3 nucleotides are TGCAGTGCTAGTGCCCACGGATCACCCAAGGAGACCCAGTACTTC.

This clonotype has at least ten counts. The chain uses TRBV28 and TRBJ1-5, with D uncertain. Germline V CDR1 and CDR2: MDHEN, SYDVKM. CDR3 length: 11 residues. V lost 4 bases and J 5 bases, leaving 3 bases between the germline ends. CDR3: CASSSYQPQHF. DNA for the CDR3: TGTGCCAGCAGTTCGTATCAGCCCCAGCATTTT. The full variable domain, completed using reference TRBV28 and TRBJ1-5, is DVKVTQSSRYLVKRTGEKVFLECVQDMDHENMFWYRQDPGLGLRLIYFSYDVKMKEKGDIPEGYSVSREKKERFSLILESASTNQTSMYLCASSSYQPQHFGDGTRLSIL.

This clonotype was detected a few times. A read error may produce the germline difference seen at one junction end. The chain uses TRBV7-9 and TRBJ1-2, with 8 bases matching TRBD1. The CDR3 extends over 16 amino acids. Germline assignment: CDR1 SEHNR and CDR2 FQNEAQ (reference sequence). CDR3 sequence: CASSVAGTGIKDGYTF. The DNA for the CDR3 is TGTGCCAGCAGCGTAGCCGGGACAGGAATCAAGGATGGCTACACCTTC.

This sequence joins TRBV19 and TRBJ2-1; 13 positions agree with TRBD2. The CDR3 sequence is 15 residues long. Germline CDR1 reads LNHDA; CDR2 reads SQIVND (reference sequence). Trimming took 6 bases from V and 9 from J; bases not matched to a gene: 8. CDR3 DNA: TGTGCCAGTAGAATGACTAGCGGGAGGTTGGGTGAGCAGTTCTTC. Translated: CASRMTSGRLGEQFF.

This clonotype was seen at least ten times. The chain has TRBV7-2 and TRBJ1-2; 10 bases line up with TRBD1. There are 17 residues in the CDR3. The germline V gene encodes CDR1 SGHTA and CDR2 FQGNSA. V shed 2 bases and J 6 bases; nucleotides not matched to a gene: 12. The CDR3 region has the DNA TGTGCCAGCAGCTTACCCGGGACAGGGGTGATGAAGCATGGCTACACCTTC. It is translated as CASSLPGTGVMKHGYTF.

At least ten counts were recorded for this clonotype. The chain has TRBV7-9 and TRBJ2-7, with D unclear. V was clipped by 5 bases and J by 4 bases, with 21 bases between them. This CDR3 is built from 16 residues. The V gene's germline CDR1 is SEHNR and CDR2 FQNEAQ (reference sequence). The CDR3 region is CASSHPASPGVYEQYF. The CDR3 bases are TGTGCCAGCAGCCACCCCGCCAGTCCCGGTGTTTACGAGCAGTACTTC.

This clonotype was recorded a few times. The chain couples TRBV4-1 to TRBJ2-1; maybe TRBD1 (6 bases). This CDR3 has 12 residues. Trimming took off 4 bases at V and 8 bases at J, with 9 bases between the two ends. CDR1 and CDR2 (germline): MGHRA, YSYEKL. CDR3 protein: CASSPQGHEQFF. CDR3 sequence (DNA): TGCGCCAGCAGCCCACAGGGCCATGAGCAGTTCTTC.

This chain joins TRBV19 and TRBJ1-5; D may be TRBD1 (5 bases). There are 15 residues in the CDR3. In germline, CDR1 is LNHDA, CDR2 SQIVND (reference sequence). The ends were cut back, 7 bases at V and 4 bases at J, with 17 bases in the middle. The CDR3 DNA sequence: TGTGCCAGTACCCTCGGGACTGTTCAGAATCAGCCCCAGCATTTT. This translates into CASTLGTVQNQPQHF.

The chain employs TRBV4-1 and TRBJ1-1; tentatively, D is TRBD1 (5 bases). CDR1 and CDR2 (germline): MGHRA, YSYEKL. Trimming pared 5 bases from V and 1 base from J, leaving 14 bases between. This CDR3 is built from 15 residues. The CDR3 nucleotides are TGCGCCAGCAGCGGCAGACAGACGGAGAACACTGAAGCTTTCTTT. Translated: CASSGRQTENTEAFF.

This chain links TRBV6-2 or TRBV6-3 with TRBJ2-2, with D unclear. The CDR3 runs to 15 residues. Trimming took 6 bases from V and 4 from J, leaving 15 bases between them. The germline V gene encodes CDR1 MNHEY and CDR2 SVGEGT. The CDR3 loop is CASRQSEHTTGELFF. DNA for the CDR3: TGTGCCAGCAGACAGAGTGAGCATACCACCGGGGAGCTGTTTTTT.

This clonotype was recorded at least ten times. This sequence joins TRBV20-1 and TRBJ1-1; no definite D call. Germline lookup yields CDR1 DFQATT and CDR2 SNEGSKA (reference sequence). CDR3 size: 11 residues. The CDR3 reads CTGGEAPEAFF. CDR3 bases: TGCACCGGTGGGGAGGCTCCTGAAGCTTTCTTT.

This chain links TRBV7-8 with TRBJ2-7, with 8 bases aligning to TRBD1. Germline-derived CDR1 and CDR2 are SGHVS and FQNEAQ. This CDR3 comprises 16 residues. After removal of 1 base from V and 3 bases from J, the junction contained 8 bases not matched to a gene. CDR3 nucleotide sequence: TGTGCCAGCAGCTTAGTGAATCTGGACAGGGACTACGAGCAGTACTTC. Its translation is CASSLVNLDRDYEQYF.

This clonotype was detected many times. The chain has TRBV4-1 and TRBJ2-7; 7 bases match TRBD1. Unmatched junction bases numbered 6, after V lost 3 bases and J lost 1 base. Germline assignment: CDR1 MGHRA and CDR2 YSYEKL. CDR3 length: 15 residues. CDR3 sequence reads: CASSQAPGQSYEQYF. The CDR3 region has the DNA TGCGCCAGCAGCCAGGCTCCGGGACAGTCCTACGAGCAGTACTTC.

As regards this clonotype: The junction departs from germline at one end; a sequencing error may be responsible. This chain joins TRBV7-7 and TRBJ2-1; 11 bases map to TRBD1. In germline, CDR1 is SSHAT, CDR2 FNYEAQ (reference sequence). The CDR3 loop spans 17 amino acids. This CDR3 is CASSFRHGQGALGEQFF. The CDR3 DNA is TGTGCTAGCAGCTTTCGTCACGGACAGGGGGCGCTCGGTGAGCAGTTCTTC.

This clonotype was seen many times. The V call is TRBV11-3, the J call TRBJ1-1, with TRBD1 identical over 8 bases. The germline V gene has CDR1 SGHNT and CDR2 YENEEA. The CDR3 totals 15 residues. V gave up 3 bases and J gave up 4 bases; unmatched junction bases: 7. CDR3 loop: CASSFFTGQGTEAFF. CDR3 DNA sequence: TGTGCCAGCAGCTTTTTCACCGGACAGGGCACTGAAGCTTTCTTT. Using reference TRBV11-3 and TRBJ1-1 for the parts outside the CDR3, the full variable domain is EAGVVQSPRYKIIEKKQPVAFWCNPISGHNTLYWYLQNLGQGPELLIRYENEEAVDDSQLPKDRFSAERLKGVDSTLKIQPAELGDSAVYLCASSFFTGQGTEAFFGQGTRLTVV.

This clonotype was seen repeatedly, ten times or more. V usage is TRBV29-1 and J usage is TRBJ2-1; D is unresolved. Germline V CDR1 and CDR2: SQVTM, ANQGSEA. The CDR3 sequence is 16 residues long. Trimming left V 4 bases short and J 3 bases short, with 19 bases between. The CDR3 sequence is CSVAVRDPGIYNEQFF. In DNA, the CDR3 is TGCAGCGTTGCGGTAAGAGACCCGGGTATCTACAATGAGCAGTTCTTC.

This clonotype appeared a few times. The chain couples TRBV2 to TRBJ2-7; TRBD2 might be the D (5 bases). The CDR3 covers 15 residues. V dropped 2 bases and J dropped 2 bases, with 13 bases sitting between them. Germline V gene data show CDR1 as SNHLY and CDR2 as FYNNEI. The CDR3 DNA follows: TGTGCCAGCAGTGAACGGGGAATATCCCCCTACGAGCAGTACTTC. Amino acids: CASSERGISPYEQYF.

This clonotype was seen many times. The chain recombines TRBV24-1 with TRBJ2-7, with D perhaps TRBD2 (5 bases). CDR3 size: 12 residues. Germline V lookup: CDR1 KGHDR, CDR2 SFDVKD. Deletions cut 7 bases from V and 2 bases from J, with 8 bases between. In DNA, the CDR3 is TGTGCCACCAGGGGAGATACCTACGAGCAGTACTTC. As protein: CATRGDTYEQYF.

This clonotype has a single count. A much larger clone sits a single nucleotide away, making a read error possible. CDR3 sequence reads: CASSTGTAAVSSPLHF. DNA of the CDR3: TGTGCCAGCAGCACAGGGACGGCAGCCGTCAGTTCACCCCTCCACTTT. The genes are TRBV3-1 and TRBJ1-6; D may be TRBD1 (6 bases). This CDR3 region has 16 residues. V gave up 5 bases and J gave up 9 bases, with 20 bases separating them. The germline CDR1 and CDR2 sequences are LGHDT and YNNKEL (reference sequence).

There are many counts of this clonotype. The chain has TRBV6-5 and TRBJ2-1; TRBD2 is a possible D gene (5 bases). Looked up from germline, CDR1 is MNHEY and CDR2 is SVGAGI. Between the trimmed V and J ends, which lost 2 bases and 6 bases, there was a span of 14 bases. The CDR3 totals 15 residues. CDR3 DNA sequence: TGTGCCAGCAGTTACGGGCGGAGACTACCCAATGAGCAGTTCTTC. The encoded protein is CASSYGRRLPNEQFF.

Concerning this clonotype: A far larger clone is a single base away, which makes a read error likely. The rearrangement links TRBV4-2 to TRBJ1-1; D is unresolved. The germline V gene has CDR1 LGHNA and CDR2 YNFKEQ. The CDR3 consists of 12 residues. V lost 3 bases and J 4 bases, leaving 6 bases between the germline ends. The CDR3 DNA reads as TGTGCCAGCAGCCACGGGCGCACTGAAGCTTTCTTT. Translation gives CASSHGRTEAFF.

The chain combines TRBV6-2 or TRBV6-3 with TRBJ2-1; 12 nucleotides line up with TRBD2. The CDR3 consists of 18 residues. Trimming cost V 8 bases and J 9 bases; bases outside gene matches: 20. Germline V CDR1 and CDR2: MNHEY, SVGEGT. The DNA of the CDR3 is TGTGCCAGCGTTAAGATGATAATAGCCGGGACTAGCGGGTTTGAGCAGTTCTTC. It is translated as CASVKMIIAGTSGFEQFF.